The 26 T cell receptor beta chains reported below all come from one sample, sequenced in a study of blood T cell repertoires in COVID-19. The repertoire was sequenced with immunoSEQ multiplex PCR; TCRdb's copy has only in-frame clones and lacks some. The repertoire includes 350,000 to 450,000 clones, approximately 86% of them detected once, and around 7.5% sits in the top ten. The sample was peripheral blood. The receptors shown here come from a woman in her fifties or sixties with COVID-19, enrolled during active disease.

This chain uses TRBV9 with TRBJ2-1; D is possibly TRBD2 (5 bases). CDR1 is SGDLS and CDR2 is YYNGEE in the germline V gene. CDR3 length: 18 amino acids. Between the trimmed V and J ends, which lost 4 bases and 2 bases, there was a span of 22 bases. CDR3 in DNA: TGTGCCAGCAGCACCGGAATTAATGGACTCGCGACCTACAATGAGCAGTTCTTC. Its protein is CASSTGINGLATYNEQFF. Using reference TRBV9 and TRBJ2-1 for the parts outside the CDR3, the full variable domain is DSGVTQTPKHLITATGQRVTLRCSPRSGDLSVYWYQQSLDQGLQFLIQYYNGEERAKGNILERFSAQQFPDLHSELNLSSLELGDSALYFCASSTGINGLATYNEQFFGPGTRLTVL.

The V and J genes are TRBV6-6 and TRBJ2-7, with TRBD2 identical over 10 bases. V lost 5 bases to trimming and J lost 1 base; unmatched junction nucleotides: 8. The CDR3 has 16 residues. Germline V gives CDR1 MNHNY, CDR2 SVGAGI (reference sequence). The CDR3 here is CASSQGLAGASYEQYF. In DNA, the CDR3 is TGTGCCAGCAGTCAAGGGCTAGCGGGGGCTTCCTACGAGCAGTACTTC.

In this sample, this clone turned up once. The chain combines TRBV9 with TRBJ2-1; 9 bases align to TRBD2. The CDR3 sequence is 15 residues long. CDR1 and CDR2 from the germline V gene are SGDLS and YYNGEE. V dropped 0 bases and J dropped 8; count of bases not matched to a gene: 6. The CDR3 sequence: CASSVGAGGRDEQFF. CDR3 DNA sequence: TGTGCCAGCAGCGTAGGAGCGGGGGGCCGGGATGAGCAGTTCTTC.

Comment on this clone: The same CDR3 also results from other DNA sequences found in this sample. The chain is built from TRBV27 and TRBJ2-7; TRBD1 matches 8 bases. This CDR3 spans 13 amino acids. Looked up from germline, CDR1 is MNHEY and CDR2 is SMNVEV (reference sequence). V gave up 2 bases and J gave up 3 bases; unmatched junction bases: 0. The CDR3 coding sequence is TGTGCCAGCAGTTTAGGGACAGGCTACGAGCAGTACTTC. Translated, it gives CASSLGTGYEQYF.

The rearrangement links TRBV5-8 to TRBJ1-2; D remains ambiguous. Trimming shortened V by 2 bases and J by 4 bases, and 12 bases separated the two germline ends. The CDR3 is made up of 14 amino acids. Germline CDR1 SGHTS, CDR2 YDEGEE. The CDR3 protein is CASSFRGAPYGYTF. In nucleotides, the CDR3 is TGTGCCAGCAGCTTCCGGGGAGCCCCCTATGGCTACACCTTC.

V is TRBV6-5 and J is TRBJ1-5, with D perhaps matching TRBD1 (5 bases). The CDR3 spans 15 residues. V was trimmed by 6 bases and J by 2 bases, leaving 14 bases between them. Germline CDR1 is MNHEY and CDR2 is SVGAGI. The CDR3 nucleotides read TGTGCCAGCAGGCGTCGACAGTCGGGCAATCAGCCCCAGCATTTT. Its protein is CASRRRQSGNQPQHF.

This chain connects TRBV4-1 to TRBJ2-7; a possible D gene is TRBD2 (6 bases). CDR3 size: 16 residues. Trimming stripped 4 bases from V and 2 bases from J, with 18 bases between. Per the germline V gene, CDR1 is MGHRA and CDR2 is YSYEKL. This CDR3 is CASSLRWGGETYEQYF. CDR3 sequence (DNA): TGCGCCAGCAGCCTGAGGTGGGGCGGGGAAACCTACGAGCAGTACTTC.

The rearrangement joins TRBV10-1 to TRBJ1-1; 7 nucleotides match TRBD1. The CDR3 loop spans 15 amino acids. The germline gives CDR1 WNHNN, CDR2 SYGVQD (reference sequence). V was clipped by 6 bases and J by 5 bases; unmatched bases: 12. In DNA, the CDR3 is TGCGCCAGCAGCCTTAACAGGGGAAGTATGACTGAAGCTTTCTTT. It codes for CASSLNRGSMTEAFF.

This chain connects TRBV9 to TRBJ2-7; no reliable D call. CDR1 and CDR2 from the germline V gene are SGDLS and YYNGEE. The CDR3 is 16 amino acids. The V and J ends lost 0 bases and 3 bases respectively, with 16 bases between them. The DNA for the CDR3 is TGTGCCAGCAGCGTAGTAAACCAGGATCACCACTACGAGCAGTACTTC. Encoded protein: CASSVVNQDHHYEQYF.

The CDR3 region has the DNA TGTGCCAGTAGTCTACAGGGGCGCCCTCAGCCCCAGCATTTT. Its translation is CASSLQGRPQPQHF. This chain uses TRBV19 with TRBJ1-5, with TRBD1 identical over 7 bases. Germline V CDR1 and CDR2: LNHDA, SQIVND (reference sequence). The ends lost 5 bases at V and 6 bases at J; junction bases unmatched: 7. This CDR3 comprises 14 residues.

V is TRBV6-5 and J is TRBJ1-2; TRBD1 might be the D (6 bases). The length of the CDR3 is 13 residues. Trimming removed 7 bases from V and 8 bases from J, with 17 bases in between. Germline-derived CDR1 and CDR2 are MNHEY and SVGAGI. The CDR3 nucleotides are TGTGCCAGCATTGCCGAACAGGGAAACGGCTACACCTTC. Its translation: CASIAEQGNGYTF.

The V call is TRBV6-1, the J call TRBJ1-3; possibly TRBD1 for D (5 bases). This CDR3 is 18 amino acids long. Germline assignment: CDR1 MNHNS and CDR2 SASEGT. The V end lost 1 base, the J end lost 2 bases, and 18 bases lay between the germline ends. DNA of the CDR3: TGTGCCAGCAGTGAAGGGGGATATTTGGGCAGGGCTGGAAACACCATATATTTT. Encoded protein: CASSEGGYLGRAGNTIYF.

This clone was counted only a few times. The chain uses TRBV4-1 and TRBJ1-5; 7 bases match TRBD1. The germline V gene encodes CDR1 MGHRA and CDR2 YSYEKL. Trimming at V came to 1 base and at J to 4 bases, leaving 7 bases not matched to a gene. CDR3 length: 16 amino acids. CDR3 region: CASSQVPRQGNQPQHF. The CDR3, as DNA: TGCGCCAGCAGCCAAGTGCCCCGACAGGGTAATCAGCCCCAGCATTTT.

The rearrangement links TRBV5-6 to TRBJ1-2; TRBD1 matches at 7 bases. Germline values: CDR1 SGHDT, CDR2 YYEEEE. V was clipped by 0 bases and J by 3 bases; unmatched bases: 2. The CDR3 length is 14 residues. CDR3 sequence: CASSLVDRDYGYTF. The CDR3 coding sequence is TGTGCCAGCAGCTTGGTTGACAGGGACTATGGCTACACCTTC.

The rearrangement joins TRBV7-2 to TRBJ1-6; perhaps TRBD1 as D (5 bases). Germline loops: CDR1 SGHTA, CDR2 FQGNSA. Between the trimmed V and J ends, which lost 2 bases and 0 bases, there was a span of 11 bases. The length of the CDR3 is 17 residues. CDR3 region: CASSLLGGSSYNSPLHF. For the CDR3, the DNA is TGTGCCAGCAGCTTATTGGGGGGGAGCTCCTATAATTCACCCCTCCACTTT. Looking up the rest from reference TRBV7-2 and TRBJ1-6 gives the full variable domain: GAGVSQSPSNKVTEKGKDVELRCDPISGHTALYWYRQSLGQGLEFLIYFQGNSAPDKSGLPSDRFSAERTGGSVSTLTIQRTQQEDSAVYLCASSLLGGSSYNSPLHFGNGTRLTVT.

The rearrangement uses TRBV19 and TRBJ2-3; 8 nucleotides agree with TRBD2. The CDR3 consists of 13 residues. After removal of 3 bases from V and 6 bases from J, the junction contained 2 bases not matched to a gene. Germline V gene sequence: CDR1 LNHDA, CDR2 SQIVND (reference sequence). This chain's CDR3 is CASSMRGADTQYF. The CDR3 DNA is TGTGCCAGTAGTATGCGGGGGGCCGATACGCAGTATTTT.

The rearrangement joins TRBV6-5 to TRBJ2-1; 10 bases are a match to TRBD1. V lost 2 bases to trimming and J lost 3 bases; unmatched junction nucleotides: 4. This CDR3 region has 16 residues. The germline V gene encodes CDR1 MNHEY and CDR2 SVGAGI. The CDR3 loop reads CASSYQTGGSYNEQFF. Here the CDR3 DNA reads TGTGCCAGCAGTTACCAGACAGGGGGCAGCTACAATGAGCAGTTCTTC.

The V gene is TRBV6-5, the J gene TRBJ2-3; D is ambiguous. CDR1 is MNHEY and CDR2 is SVGAGI in the germline V gene. V shed 0 bases and J shed 6 bases, with 13 bases lying between them. The CDR3 has 15 amino acids. The CDR3 DNA sequence: TGTGCCAGCAGTTACTCCGCTGGCAGATCGGATACGCAGTATTTT. This translates into CASSYSAGRSDTQYF.

The count of this clone is one. This rearrangement joins TRBV9 to TRBJ1-3; D unresolved. The length of the CDR3 is 14 residues. Germline V gene sequence: CDR1 SGDLS, CDR2 YYNGEE. The germline V and J ends were trimmed by 3 bases and 1 base, with 8 bases remaining between them. The CDR3 DNA follows: TGTGCCAGCAGCGAGAGGGTATCTGGAAACACCATATATTTT. This encodes CASSERVSGNTIYF.

The chain employs TRBV6-1 and TRBJ1-6; D call uncertain. Trimming cost V 2 bases and J 8 bases, with 4 bases left between them. Germline V lookup: CDR1 MNHNS, CDR2 SASEGT. The CDR3 covers 12 residues. The CDR3, as DNA: TGTGCCAGCAGTGAATCAGATTCACCCCTCCACTTT. This sequence encodes CASSESDSPLHF.

The chain couples TRBV5-6 to TRBJ1-2, with 11 nucleotides matching TRBD1. This CDR3 has 15 amino acids. The germline V gene has CDR1 SGHDT and CDR2 YYEEEE. V lost 1 base, J lost 8 bases, and 7 bases stayed unmatched. This CDR3 reads CASSLRWGQGGGYTF. For the CDR3, the DNA is TGTGCCAGCAGCTTGCGGTGGGGACAGGGGGGAGGCTACACCTTC.

The rearrangement uses TRBV2 and TRBJ1-5, with 9 positions matching TRBD1. The CDR3 covers 14 residues. Unmatched junction bases numbered 4, after V lost 4 bases and J lost 6 bases. Looked up from germline, CDR1 is SNHLY and CDR2 is FYNNEI. The CDR3 reads CASSGQGDGQPQHF. CDR3 bases: TGTGCCAGCAGTGGACAGGGGGACGGTCAGCCCCAGCATTTT.

The chain has TRBV11-1 and TRBJ2-1; 7 positions agree with TRBD1. Germline V gene data show CDR1 as SGHAT and CDR2 as FQDESV (reference sequence). CDR3 size: 16 residues. With V trimmed by 3 bases and J by 1 base, 6 bases remained unmatched. The CDR3 region has the DNA TGTGCCAGCAGCTTTGTGACAGGGCCTTCCTACAATGAGCAGTTCTTC. This sequence encodes CASSFVTGPSYNEQFF.

This chain links TRBV12-5 with TRBJ1-1, with 7 bases aligning to TRBD1. The CDR3 loop spans 13 amino acids. The V gene end was trimmed by 0 bases and the J gene end by 11 bases; junction bases not matched to a gene: 6. Germline V gene data show CDR1 as LGHNT and CDR2 as FRNRAP. The CDR3 region has the DNA TGTGCTAGTGGTTTGGTAAGGGGGCTTGGTGCTTTCTTT. As protein: CASGLVRGLGAFF. Drawing the rest from reference TRBV12-5 and TRBJ1-1, the complete variable domain is DARVTQTPRHKVTEMGQEVTMRCQPILGHNTVFWYRQTMMQGLELLAYFRNRAPLDDSGMPKDRFSAEMPDATLATLKIQPSEPRDSAVYFCASGLVRGLGAFFGQGTRLTVV.

V gene TRBV5-4 combines with J gene TRBJ2-1; 9 nucleotides align to TRBD2. Germline V gene sequence: CDR1 SGHNT, CDR2 YYREEE (reference sequence). The V gene end was trimmed by 0 bases and the J gene end by 7 bases; junction bases not matched to a gene: 5. This CDR3 contains 15 residues. The CDR3 here is CASSLVAGEVNEQFF. DNA of the CDR3: TGTGCCAGCAGCTTGGTAGCGGGGGAGGTGAATGAGCAGTTCTTC.

The rearrangement links TRBV18 to TRBJ2-1; D is uncertain. CDR3 length: 16 residues. The germline V gene encodes CDR1 KGHSH and CDR2 LQKENI. Trimming took off 7 bases at V and 0 bases at J, with 16 bases between the two ends. As DNA, the CDR3 is TGTGCCAGCTTCCCAGACCCGTGGAGCTCCTACAATGAGCAGTTCTTC. It is translated as CASFPDPWSSYNEQFF.